These 18 T cell receptor beta chains originate from one sample sequenced in a study of blood T cell repertoires in COVID-19. TCRdb's table, derived via immunoSEQ multiplex PCR, lists solely in-frame clones and lacks some. Here the sample spans a few hundred thousand clones, about 91% being singletons. The specimen sequenced was peripheral blood. These receptors were obtained from a woman aged 25 to 39 with COVID-19, enrolled during active disease.

This sequence joins TRBV6-1 and TRBJ2-4; 7 positions match TRBD1. The CDR3 loop spans 16 amino acids. The germline V gene has CDR1 MNHNS and CDR2 SASEGT. V dropped 2 bases and J dropped 5; count of bases not matched to a gene: 9. Here the CDR3 reads CASSEYDRVVQNIQYF. The CDR3 nucleotides are TGTGCCAGCAGTGAATACGACAGGGTTGTACAAAACATTCAGTACTTC.

The chain recombines TRBV15 with TRBJ1-5; the D is unclear. The ends were cut back, 3 bases at V and 6 bases at J, with 9 bases in the middle. This CDR3 region has 13 residues. The germline V gene encodes CDR1 LNHNV and CDR2 YYDKDF (reference sequence). CDR3 DNA: TGTGCCACCAGCAGGAGGTCGAGTCAGCCCCAGCATTTT. Encoded protein: CATSRRSSQPQHF.

The chain joins TRBV29-1 to TRBJ1-2, with D maybe TRBD1 (6 bases). V gave up 6 bases and J gave up 8 bases, with 16 bases separating them. This CDR3 is built from 12 residues. Germline values: CDR1 SQVTM, CDR2 ANQGSEA. As DNA, the CDR3 is TGCAGCGTGGAAAGGGGGGGCGGAGGCTACACCTTC. Amino acids: CSVERGGGGYTF.

The genes are TRBV5-6 and TRBJ1-2; D possibly corresponds to TRBD1 (6 bases). This CDR3 has 15 amino acids. Germline CDR1 and CDR2: SGHDT and YYEEEE. Trimming took off 1 base at V and 0 bases at J, with 10 bases between the two ends. This CDR3 reads CASSLYRAANYGYTF. The CDR3 DNA reads as TGTGCCAGCAGCTTGTACAGGGCAGCTAACTATGGCTACACCTTC. Supplemented by reference TRBV5-6 and TRBJ1-2, the full variable domain reads DAGVTQSPTHLIKTRGQQVTLRCSPKSGHDTVSWYQQALGQGPQFIFQYYEEEERQRGNFPDRFSGHQFPNYSSELNVNALLLGDSALYLCASSLYRAANYGYTFGSGTRLTVV.

V is TRBV2 and J is TRBJ1-5; possibly TRBD1 for D (6 bases). CDR3 length equals 16 residues. The V gene's germline CDR1 is SNHLY and CDR2 FYNNEI. With 4 bases removed from V and 0 bases from J, the gap between germline ends came to 13 bases. DNA of the CDR3: TGTGCCAGCAGTGGTCCGGGGACATTTAGCAATCAGCCCCAGCATTTT. This encodes CASSGPGTFSNQPQHF.

This clone came up once. The chain joins TRBV5-1 to TRBJ1-2, with TRBD1 as a possible D gene (5 bases). CDR1 and CDR2 from the germline V gene are SGHRS and YFSETQ. This CDR3 region has 14 residues. V shed 4 bases and J shed 5 bases, with 15 bases lying between them. CDR3 nucleotides: TGCGCCAGCAGCGTCATTACAGGATTTTATGGCTACACCTTC. It yields the protein CASSVITGFYGYTF.

Concerning this clone: The sample has other DNA sequences that encode this CDR3 too. The J gene is TRBJ2-2, the V gene TRBV3-1 (or the pseudogene TRBV3-2); D not certain. Germline assignment: CDR1 LGHDT and CDR2 YNNKEL (reference sequence). CDR3 length: 11 residues. V shed 3 bases and J shed 6 bases, with 2 bases lying between them. CDR3 nucleotides: TGTGCCAGCAGCCACTCCGGGGAGCTGTTTTTT. Translation gives CASSHSGELFF.

The rearrangement links TRBV28 to TRBJ1-5, with 7 nucleotides matching TRBD1. CDR1 is MDHEN and CDR2 is SYDVKM in the germline V gene. The CDR3 is made up of 15 amino acids. V lost 3 bases and J lost 1; bases outside the gene matches: 3. CDR3 protein: CASSLRQGSNQPQHF. The CDR3, as DNA: TGTGCCAGCAGTTTGCGACAGGGCAGCAATCAGCCCCAGCATTTT. The whole variable domain, remainder taken from reference TRBV28 and TRBJ1-5, is DVKVTQSSRYLVKRTGEKVFLECVQDMDHENMFWYRQDPGLGLRLIYFSYDVKMKEKGDIPEGYSVSREKKERFSLILESASTNQTSMYLCASSLRQGSNQPQHFGDGTRLSIL.

This chain joins TRBV11-3 and TRBJ2-2; no clear D. The CDR3 has 18 residues. V was cut by 5 bases and J by 0 bases, with 19 bases left in between. The V gene's germline CDR1 is SGHNT and CDR2 YENEEA. The CDR3 DNA sequence: TGTGCCAGCAGCAACGTGAGAAGTCCCTTTTCGAACACCGGGGAGCTGTTTTTT. This encodes CASSNVRSPFSNTGELFF. The variable domain in full, completed from reference TRBV11-3 and TRBJ2-2, reads EAGVVQSPRYKIIEKKQPVAFWCNPISGHNTLYWYLQNLGQGPELLIRYENEEAVDDSQLPKDRFSAERLKGVDSTLKIQPAELGDSAVYLCASSNVRSPFSNTGELFFGEGSRLTVL.

J is TRBJ2-1 and V is TRBV12-2; the listed D gene, TRBD1, was not tested against the DNA. TRBV12-2 is described as a pseudogene. There are 12 residues in the CDR3. The chain's CDR3 is CASRLQGHEQFF. CDR3 sequence (DNA): TGTGCAAGTCGCTTACAGGGGCATGAGCAGTTCTTC.

The J gene is TRBJ2-1, the V gene TRBV30, with 7 bases matching TRBD1. The CDR3 totals 14 residues. Trimming removed 5 bases from V and 6 bases from J; junction bases left unmatched: 10. The germline CDR1 and CDR2 sequences are GTSNPN and SVGIG (reference sequence). In DNA form, the CDR3 reads TGTGCCTGGGCAACAGGGGCAGGCTTCAATGAGCAGTTCTTC. It specifies CAWATGAGFNEQFF.

J is TRBJ1-2 and V is TRBV5-1; possibly TRBD1 for D (5 bases). Germline V lookup: CDR1 SGHRS, CDR2 YFSETQ. The V end lost 5 bases, the J end lost 9 bases, and 23 bases lay between the germline ends. The CDR3 contains 15 residues. The CDR3 nucleotides are TGCGCCAGCAGTCCGGAGGTGGGACTGATCGGTAGCTACACCTTC. Translated: CASSPEVGLIGSYTF.

The V and J genes are TRBV6-6 and TRBJ1-2; 7 bases fit TRBD1. J gave up 5 bases and V 2 bases, and 2 bases lay outside the gene matches. CDR1 MNHNY and CDR2 SVGAGI come from the germline V gene (reference sequence). The CDR3 is 13 residues long. The DNA of the CDR3 is TGTGCCAGCAGTTACGACAGGGAGTATGGCTACACCTTC. Amino acids: CASSYDREYGYTF.

V and J are TRBV3-1 (or the pseudogene TRBV3-2) and TRBJ2-2; D is ambiguous. V was shortened by 2 bases and J by 2 bases, with 9 bases between the two germline ends. The CDR3 contains 15 residues. The germline CDR1 and CDR2 sequences are LGHDT and YNNKEL (reference sequence). Here the CDR3 reads CASSQRLSNTGELFF. As DNA, the CDR3 is TGTGCCAGCAGCCAACGGTTGTCTAACACCGGGGAGCTGTTTTTT.

This clone was counted once. The chain has TRBV14 and TRBJ1-3, with D maybe TRBD1 (6 bases). The germline V gene has CDR1 SGHDN and CDR2 FVKESK. Between the trimmed V and J ends, which lost 0 bases and 0 bases, there was a span of 12 bases. The CDR3 totals 17 residues. The CDR3 loop reads CASSQEVRDISGNTIYF. CDR3 in DNA: TGTGCCAGCAGCCAAGAAGTCCGGGACATCTCTGGAAACACCATATATTTT.

This chain joins TRBV19 and TRBJ2-7, with 9 bases aligning to TRBD1. This CDR3 has 15 amino acids. Germline CDR1 is LNHDA and CDR2 is SQIVND (reference sequence). J gave up 2 bases and V 5 bases, and 7 bases lay outside the gene matches. In DNA form, the CDR3 reads TGTGCCAGTAGTGCACAGGGGGCTTCCACCTACGAGCAGTACTTC. Amino acids: CASSAQGASTYEQYF. Combining the CDR3 with reference TRBV19 and TRBJ2-7 gives the whole variable domain DGGITQSPKYLFRKEGQNVTLSCEQNLNHDAMYWYRQDPGQGLRLIYYSQIVNDFQKGDIAEGYSVSREKKESFPLTVTSAQKNPTAFYLCASSAQGASTYEQYFGPGTRLTVT.

This clone was counted once. The chain combines TRBV7-2 with TRBJ2-3; TRBD2 matches 7 bases. V trimming: 1 base; J trimming: 3 bases; junction bases outside the gene matches: 4. Per the germline V gene, CDR1 is SGHTA and CDR2 is FQGNSA. The CDR3 contains 15 residues. The CDR3 nucleotides read TGTGCCAGCAGCTTAGTGGCTAGCGGTACAGATACGCAGTATTTT. The encoded protein is CASSLVASGTDTQYF.

This CDR3 reads CASSLNGGEQFF. DNA for the CDR3: TGTGCCAGCAGCTTGAATGGGGGGGAGCAGTTCTTC. The V and J genes are TRBV5-4 and TRBJ2-1, with D possibly TRBD2 on 6 matching bases. This CDR3 region has 12 residues. V lost 1 base and J lost 10, with 9 bases in between. CDR1 SGHNT and CDR2 YYREEE come from the germline V gene (reference sequence). Full variable domain (remainder filled in from reference TRBV5-4 and TRBJ2-1): ETGVTQSPTHLIKTRGQQVTLRCSSQSGHNTVSWYQQALGQGPQFIFQYYREEENGRGNFPPRFSGLQFPNYSSELNVNALELDDSALYLCASSLNGGEQFFGPGTRLTVL.